This T cell receptor beta chain was captured by sequencing in a study of blood T cell repertoires in COVID-19 (dated by TCRdb to 2018 to 2020). As for the study more broadly: The collaborator samples originated in the United States, Italy and Spain and spanned the acute and convalescent phases of COVID-19. The prospective study material was composed of cDNA or gDNA derived from T cells, B-cell-depleted T cells, or PBMCs. Deeply sampled blood TCRbeta repertoires from subjects exposed to, actively infected with, or recovered from COVID-19 were included in the dataset. The repertoires were released in a freely available public database intended as a resource for research on the immune response to SARS-CoV-2. The samples were drawn from the first 160 participants of the ongoing ImmuneRACE study and from 1,254 subjects provided by 6 global collaborators. The sample metadata nearly always contained a de-identified subject ID, COVID-19 status, age in years and sex. HLA class I and class II types, where available, came from metadata supplied by the sample provider rather than from assay-based typing.

The study at large found these results: How much clinical and demographic metadata was included differed by source and by participant, and the metadata was provided uncurated.

In regard to this clone: Its antigen specificity is not known. No much larger clone is present one base from it, and per-base qualities are unavailable.

Whole blood was collected in K2EDTA tubes by collaborating institutions according to the institutions' own protocols. For TCRbeta analysis, collaborators shipped samples as frozen whole blood, isolated PBMCs, or DNA extracted from either of those sample types. TCRbeta CDR3 regions were amplified from genomic DNA by means of the immunoSEQ Assay, a bias-controlled multiplex PCR. Concerning the study's data processing: Nucleated cell counts per sample were estimated from amplification of reference gene primers within the assay. To quantify the absolute abundance of each unique TCRbeta CDR3 rearrangement, sequence reads were collapsed and filtered. For each sample, productive Simpson clonality was calculated as the square root of Simpson's diversity index over productive rearrangements. As stored in TCRdb, this immuneACCESS dataset retains in-frame rearrangements with V and J assigned. A fraction of the clones does not appear; measured against another copy, unresolved V genes explain less than half of the discrepancy, and the remainder lacks a known reason. The V and J calls and clone size are taken from that table; D and trimming were inferred from the DNA. The sample profile shows 150,000 to 200,000 clones; approximately 87% of them were found once. Clones ranked in the top ten supply less than 25% of the sample.

The origin of this receptor is a man in his 70s with active or convalescent COVID-19. The sample taken for sequencing was peripheral blood.

The CDR3 is CAWSVQGGNQPQHF. The DNA is as follows: TGTGCCTGGAGTGTACAAGGGGGCAATCAGCCCCAGCATTTT. The sequence links TRBV30 to TRBJ1-5; TRBD1 is perhaps the D gene, given 5 matching bases. Inclusive of the bounding cysteine and phenylalanine, the CDR3 is 14 residues long. Just CDR3 DNA is preserved here, 42 bases in frame from base 1. The junction shows trimming of 0 bases on V and 2 bases on J, plus 8 bases between the germline ends. The germline V gene encodes CDR1 GTSNPN and CDR2 SVGIG (reference sequence).